This T cell receptor (beta chain) was captured by sequencing in a study of shared T cell receptors in the human thymus. Method: immunoSEQ multiplex PCR; TCRdb's copy keeps in-frame clones and lacks some. This table holds more than 550,000 clones, over 75% found once. Germline CDR1 SEHNR, CDR2 FQNEAQ (reference sequence). Trimming removed 1 base from V and 1 base from J, with 20 bases in between. This CDR3 has 19 amino acids. The sample also formed part of further work on human thymus T cells.

Sequencing was carried out using thymocytes. The origin of this receptor is a boy under two years old with a congenital heart defect. V usage is TRBV7-9 and J usage is TRBJ2-1; possibly TRBD2 for D (6 bases). In nucleotides, the CDR3 is TGTGCCAGCAGCTTAGGGGGGGAATATGGGGCGATTTCCTACAATGAGCAGTTCTTC. Translated, it gives CASSLGGEYGAISYNEQFF.